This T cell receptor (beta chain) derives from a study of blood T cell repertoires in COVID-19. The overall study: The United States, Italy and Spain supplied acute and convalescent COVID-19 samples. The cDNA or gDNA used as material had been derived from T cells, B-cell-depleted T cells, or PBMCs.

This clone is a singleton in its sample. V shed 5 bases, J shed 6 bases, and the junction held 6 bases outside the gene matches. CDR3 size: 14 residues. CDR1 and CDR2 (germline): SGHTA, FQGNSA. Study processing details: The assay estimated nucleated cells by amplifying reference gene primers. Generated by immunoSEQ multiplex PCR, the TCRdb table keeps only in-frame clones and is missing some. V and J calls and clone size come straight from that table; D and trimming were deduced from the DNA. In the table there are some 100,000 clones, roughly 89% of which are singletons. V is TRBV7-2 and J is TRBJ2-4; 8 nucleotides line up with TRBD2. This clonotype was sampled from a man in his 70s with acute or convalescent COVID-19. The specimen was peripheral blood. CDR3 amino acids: CASSPGRVGNIQYF. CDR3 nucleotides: TGTGCCAGCAGCCCCGGGAGGGTAGGAAACATTCAGTACTTC.